The 25 T cell receptor beta chains in this list originate from one sample, sequenced in a study of cytomegalovirus exposure and HLA in healthy donors. Researchers ran the PCR with 60 Vbeta and 13 Jbeta primers. Profiled with immunoSEQ multiplex PCR; TCRdb holds only in-frame clones, not every one. The sample gives a few hundred thousand clones, around 90% of which show up once; about 1.5% is in the top ten. Sequencing input: PBMCs. Receptor source: a girl aged 2-10 years in good health and CMV-seronegative.

The V gene is TRBV14, the J gene TRBJ1-1, with D maybe TRBD1 (5 bases). Trimming removed 4 bases at V and 3 bases at J, with 6 bases between. Looked up from germline, CDR1 is SGHDN and CDR2 is FVKESK. This CDR3 region has 12 residues. The CDR3 region is CASSPGYTEAFF. Here the CDR3 DNA reads TGTGCCAGCAGCCCAGGGTACACTGAAGCTTTCTTT.

This clone was picked up one time. This chain connects TRBV10-1 to TRBJ2-1; weak D call: TRBD1 (6 bases). The length of the CDR3 is 14 residues. Trimming left V 4 bases short and J 4 bases short, with 11 bases between. CDR1 and CDR2 (germline): WNHNN, SYGVQD (reference sequence). CDR3 nucleotide sequence: TGCGCCAGCAGTGGGGGACACCTATACAATGAGCAGTTCTTC. Translation: CASSGGHLYNEQFF.

The chain joins TRBV27 to TRBJ1-1; 9 nucleotides match TRBD1. V was pared by 5 bases and J by 4 bases, with 8 bases of the junction left unmatched. The CDR3 extends over 15 amino acids. Germline V lookup: CDR1 MNHEY, CDR2 SMNVEV (reference sequence). CDR3 region: CASSPRGQGITEAFF. The CDR3 bases are TGTGCCAGCAGTCCCCGAGGACAGGGGATCACTGAAGCTTTCTTT.

This rearrangement joins TRBV5-4 to TRBJ1-1; a weak D match, TRBD1 (5 bases). Germline-derived CDR1 and CDR2 are SGHNT and YYREEE (reference sequence). Trimming removed 0 bases from V and 10 bases from J, with 10 bases in between. The CDR3 sequence is 12 residues long. The CDR3 DNA is TGTGCCAGCAGCTTGGTGGGGGAGGGAGCTTTCTTT. Its protein is CASSLVGEGAFF.

The rearrangement joins TRBV5-8 to TRBJ1-5; D perhaps matches TRBD1 (6 bases). Germline V gene lookup returns CDR1 SGHTS and CDR2 YDEGEE. The CDR3 length is 15 residues. Trimming left V 0 bases short and J 4 bases short, with 11 bases between. This chain's CDR3 is CASSLEGVNNQPQHF. In DNA, the CDR3 is TGTGCCAGCAGCTTGGAGGGGGTCAATAATCAGCCCCAGCATTTT.

The CDR3 DNA reads TGTGCCAGCAGGGCGCGGACTAGCGGCACAGATACGCAGTATTTT. This translates into CASRARTSGTDTQYF. The V gene is TRBV11-2, the J gene TRBJ2-3; 9 bases are shared with TRBD2. V was pared by 6 bases and J by 1 base, with 5 bases of the junction left unmatched. CDR1 and CDR2 (germline): SGHAT, FQNNGV. This CDR3 has 15 residues.

For this clone: One end of the junction fails to match germline, which may point to a read error. V is TRBV7-9 and J is TRBJ2-2; perhaps TRBD2 as D (6 bases). Germline-derived CDR1 and CDR2 are SEHNR and FQNEAQ (reference sequence). The CDR3 sequence is 17 residues long. CDR3 bases: TGTTCCAGCAGCTTAGTTTCCAGCGGGTCGAACACCGGGGAGCTGTTTTTT. Its protein product is CSSSLVSSGSNTGELFF.

This chain uses TRBV6-1 with TRBJ1-6, with 7 bases lining up with TRBD1. Germline CDR1 and CDR2: MNHNS and SASEGT. The CDR3 is made up of 15 amino acids. Trimming removed 6 bases from V and 5 bases from J; junction bases left unmatched: 7. The DNA of the CDR3 is TGTGCCAGCAGGGGGGACAGTCAAAATAATTCACCCCTCCACTTT. Residues: CASRGDSQNNSPLHF.

This chain joins TRBV10-3 and TRBJ2-1, with 8 bases lining up with TRBD2. The CDR3 runs to 16 residues. Germline loops: CDR1 ENHRY, CDR2 SYGVKD. The V segment lost 0 bases and the J segment 7 bases; nucleotides outside the gene matches: 8. The CDR3 loop is CAISESSGGARNEQFF. The CDR3 DNA is TGTGCCATCAGTGAGTCGAGCGGGGGCGCGAGAAATGAGCAGTTCTTC.

This chain joins TRBV6-1 and TRBJ2-3, with D maybe TRBD1 (5 bases). CDR1 and CDR2 (germline): MNHNS, SASEGT. V was shortened by 6 bases and J by 0 bases, with 13 bases between the two germline ends. The CDR3 covers 15 residues. The CDR3, as DNA: TGTGCCAGCAGGGCCCAGGGTGCTAGCACAGATACGCAGTATTTT. This translates into CASRAQGASTDTQYF.

V and J are TRBV11-2 and TRBJ2-7; 8 bases align to TRBD2. Germline CDR1 is SGHAT and CDR2 is FQNNGV. Losses at the gene ends were 2 bases for V and 2 bases for J; bases not matched to a gene: 5. This CDR3 region has 15 residues. DNA of the CDR3: TGTGCCAGCAGCTTATATACGGGACTAGCCTACGAGCAGTACTTC. Residues: CASSLYTGLAYEQYF.

J is TRBJ1-1 and V is TRBV10-2, with a tentative D call TRBD1 (5 bases). The V and J ends lost 3 bases and 11 bases respectively, with 13 bases between them. CDR3 length: 12 amino acids. Germline V gene sequence: CDR1 WSHSY, CDR2 SAAADI. CDR3 sequence: CASSEGQGRAFF. The CDR3 DNA reads as TGCGCCAGCAGTGAAGGGCAGGGAAGGGCTTTCTTT.

V is TRBV7-9 and J is TRBJ2-7; tentative D call: TRBD1 (6 bases). There are 13 residues in the CDR3. Germline V CDR1 and CDR2: SEHNR, FQNEAQ (reference sequence). With 5 bases removed from V and 3 bases from J, the gap between germline ends came to 11 bases. In DNA, the CDR3 is TGTGCCAGCAGCAACAGGGTAGGCTACGAGCAGTACTTC. The encoded protein is CASSNRVGYEQYF.

V is TRBV19 and J is TRBJ1-5, with TRBD1 matching over 9 bases. From germline, CDR1 is LNHDA and CDR2 SQIVND (reference sequence). V lost 8 bases and J lost 7; bases outside the gene matches: 6. CDR3 length: 13 residues. CDR3 protein: CASSQGAGQPQHF. In DNA, the CDR3 is TGTGCCAGTTCACAGGGGGCAGGACAGCCCCAGCATTTT.

J is TRBJ1-5 and V is TRBV6-1; unclear D gene. Between the trimmed V and J ends, which lost 3 bases and 0 bases, there was a span of 12 bases. The CDR3 has 16 amino acids. The V gene's germline CDR1 is MNHNS and CDR2 SASEGT. CDR3 in DNA: TGTGCCAGCAGTGACCCGCGGGGTTATAGCAATCAGCCCCAGCATTTT. Its translation is CASSDPRGYSNQPQHF.

V gene TRBV7-2 combines with J gene TRBJ1-2; tentatively, D is TRBD1 (5 bases). The CDR3 loop spans 13 amino acids. Looked up from germline, CDR1 is SGHTA and CDR2 is FQGNSA. Trimming took 5 bases from V and 2 from J, leaving 9 bases between them. The CDR3 spells CASSGGANYGYTF. CDR3 in DNA: TGTGCCAGCAGCGGCGGGGCGAACTATGGCTACACCTTC.

This chain connects TRBV11-2 to TRBJ1-1; TRBD1 is a possible D gene (5 bases). The V gene lost 4 bases and the J gene lost 0 bases, with 12 bases spanning the gap. The CDR3 extends over 15 amino acids. Germline lookup yields CDR1 SGHAT and CDR2 FQNNGV. This CDR3 reads CASSSGHALNTEAFF. CDR3 sequence (DNA): TGTGCCAGCAGCTCAGGACATGCGCTGAACACTGAAGCTTTCTTT.

The gene calls are TRBV6-1 and TRBJ1-6, with D unresolved. The CDR3 consists of 17 residues. V gave up 4 bases and J gave up 0 bases, with 13 bases separating them. Germline V CDR1 and CDR2: MNHNS, SASEGT. The CDR3 reads CASSVAGQSSYNSPLHF. DNA for the CDR3: TGTGCCAGCAGTGTAGCTGGGCAAAGCTCCTATAATTCACCCCTCCACTTT.

This chain uses TRBV6-1 with TRBJ1-1; 8 positions agree with TRBD1. CDR1 MNHNS and CDR2 SASEGT come from the germline V gene. CDR3 size: 11 residues. The J segment lost 7 bases and the V segment lost 7 bases, leaving 2 bases of the junction unmatched. CDR3 protein: CASNGQGEAFF. Here the CDR3 DNA reads TGTGCCAGCAATGGACAGGGTGAAGCTTTCTTT.

The chain links TRBV5-1 to TRBJ2-1; D gene uncertain. The CDR3 has 13 residues. The germline CDR1 and CDR2 sequences are SGHRS and YFSETQ. The V end lost 3 bases, the J end lost 8 bases, and 12 bases lay between the germline ends. CDR3 DNA: TGCGCCAGCAGCTGGGTCGGGTACGATGAGCAGTTCTTC. It specifies CASSWVGYDEQFF.

Regarding this clone: Germline is not matched at one junction end, which may reflect a read error. This chain joins TRBV5-1 and TRBJ2-1, with 8 bases aligning to TRBD2. Germline V lookup: CDR1 SGHRS, CDR2 YFSETQ. The CDR3 covers 14 residues. The CDR3 region has the DNA TGCGCCAGCAGCTTGGTGACTAGCGTTTATGAGCAATTCTTC. This codes for CASSLVTSVYEQFF.

V usage is TRBV5-4 and J usage is TRBJ2-1; tentatively, D is TRBD1 (7 bases). The CDR3 has 14 residues. The germline V and J ends were trimmed by 5 bases and 5 bases, with 14 bases remaining between them. CDR1 is SGHNT, CDR2 YYREEE, per germline (reference sequence). The CDR3 DNA reads TGTGCCAGCAGTGGCGGGACAGCCGACAATGAGCAGTTCTTC. It codes for CASSGGTADNEQFF.

The V and J genes are TRBV5-4 and TRBJ1-5; TRBD1 matches 9 bases. This CDR3 region has 18 residues. From germline, CDR1 is SGHNT and CDR2 YYREEE (reference sequence). V was clipped by 3 bases and J by 0 bases; unmatched bases: 10. The CDR3 DNA is TGTGCCAGCAGCTCGACCGGGACAGGGCGTAATAGCAATCAGCCCCAGCATTTT. Its protein is CASSSTGTGRNSNQPQHF.

The V and J genes are TRBV30 and TRBJ2-3, with D possibly TRBD2 on 5 matching bases. Trimming pared 1 base from V and 0 bases from J, leaving 17 bases between. The CDR3 runs 17 residues. Germline lookup yields CDR1 GTSNPN and CDR2 SVGIG (reference sequence). The CDR3 DNA follows: TGTGCCTGGAGTGACCCTCCGGGGTCTCCTAGCACAGATACGCAGTATTTT. It specifies CAWSDPPGSPSTDTQYF.

The gene calls are TRBV5-1 and TRBJ2-7, with TRBD2 matching over 7 bases. Germline V CDR1 and CDR2: SGHRS, YFSETQ. The J segment lost 2 bases and the V segment lost 3 bases, leaving 8 bases of the junction unmatched. The CDR3 is 15 residues long. The CDR3 DNA reads as TGCGCCAGCAGCTCAGAGATTACTAGCGCCTACGAGCAGTACTTC. This translates into CASSSEITSAYEQYF.